Listed here are 21 T cell receptor beta chains from one sample, sequenced in a study of identifying expanded T cells in peripheral blood (dated by TCRdb to about 2019). Library preparation used the immunoSEQ multiplex PCR assay. Imported from immuneACCESS, the table was reduced by TCRdb to in-frame sequences with V and J called. These copies leave out some clones; in studies compared against another copy, an unresolved V gene accounts for under half, and the cause of the remainder is not known. The sample includes some 96,000 clones, with 75% to 90% observed a single time. The top ten constitute about 6% of the sample. The sample comprised blood. The receptor set was obtained from a person aged 18 to 75 in good health.

This chain links TRBV21-1 with TRBJ2-5; the D call TRBD1 from the table was never checked on the DNA. TRBV21-1 is tagged as a pseudogene. This CDR3 has 15 residues. The CDR3 loop reads CARKQNGQGQETQYF. CDR3 nucleotides: TGTGCCAGGAAGCAAAATGGGCAGGGCCAAGAGACCCAGTACTTC.

V usage is TRBV10-3 and J usage is TRBJ1-1; possibly TRBD1 for D (6 bases). Trimming left V 4 bases short and J 0 bases short, with 15 bases between. The CDR3 covers 16 residues. The germline gives CDR1 ENHRY, CDR2 SYGVKD. CDR3 loop: CAISGKTGRMNTEAFF. The CDR3, as DNA: TGTGCCATCAGTGGGAAGACAGGCAGAATGAACACTGAAGCTTTCTTT.

The chain combines TRBV4-2 with TRBJ1-2, with D maybe TRBD1 (5 bases). Trimming pared 0 bases from V and 4 bases from J, leaving 12 bases between. Germline V gives CDR1 LGHNA, CDR2 YNFKEQ. This CDR3 is built from 15 residues. This CDR3 is CASSQDLGLGYGYTF. The CDR3 nucleotides are TGTGCCAGCAGCCAAGATCTGGGGCTAGGCTATGGCTACACCTTC.

This clone has a handful of counts. The chain uses TRBV2 and TRBJ2-3; maybe TRBD2 (5 bases). The CDR3 extends over 16 amino acids. The ends were cut back, 6 bases at V and 1 base at J, with 17 bases in the middle. Germline lookup yields CDR1 SNHLY and CDR2 FYNNEI. CDR3: CASSRDRFGGTDTQYF. The CDR3 region has the DNA TGTGCCAGCAGCAGAGATCGATTCGGGGGCACAGATACGCAGTATTTT.

The chain links TRBV7-2 to TRBJ1-5; D possibly corresponds to TRBD1 (5 bases). The germline V gene encodes CDR1 SGHTA and CDR2 FQGNSA. The CDR3 runs 15 residues. V lost 3 bases and J lost 6, with 15 bases in between. CDR3 nucleotides: TGTGCCAGCAGCTTTAGGGGAAGAGGAACTCAGCCCCAGCATTTT. Its protein product is CASSFRGRGTQPQHF.

The chain is built from TRBV10-2 and TRBJ2-3, with 8 bases fitting TRBD2. The V and J ends lost 6 bases and 1 base, in that order; junction bases with no gene match: 6. The CDR3 covers 15 residues. CDR1 and CDR2 (germline): WSHSY, SAAADI. CDR3 region: CASSRSGGRTDTQYF. For the CDR3, the DNA is TGCGCCAGCAGCCGGAGCGGGGGCCGCACAGATACGCAGTATTTT.

The chain joins TRBV4-3 to TRBJ1-1; possible D gene TRBD1, 5 bases. Germline V CDR1 and CDR2: LGHNA, YSLEER. The CDR3 spans 13 residues. V was shortened by 5 bases and J by 7 bases, with 14 bases between the two germline ends. This chain's CDR3 is CASSEGWNLEAFF. The CDR3 bases are TGCGCCAGCAGCGAGGGGTGGAACCTTGAAGCTTTCTTT.

The chain links TRBV5-1 to TRBJ2-2; TRBD2 might be the D (7 bases). The CDR3 is 17 amino acids. Deletions cut 0 bases from V and 0 bases from J, with 12 bases between. In germline, CDR1 is SGHRS, CDR2 YFSETQ. CDR3 protein: CASSLDGGHSNTGELFF. CDR3 nucleotide sequence: TGCGCCAGCAGCTTGGACGGGGGGCATTCGAACACCGGGGAGCTGTTTTTT.

The chain carries TRBV6-6 and TRBJ2-7, with TRBD1 identical over 10 bases. Unmatched junction bases numbered 9, after V lost 4 bases and J lost 6 bases. CDR3 length: 15 residues. CDR1 MNHNY and CDR2 SVGAGI come from the germline V gene (reference sequence). CDR3 sequence (DNA): TGTGCCAGCAGTTCCGGGACAGGGGTTATGGGCGAGCAGTACTTC. Translation gives CASSSGTGVMGEQYF.

The chain combines TRBV5-1 with TRBJ1-6, with D possibly TRBD1 on 6 matching bases. Trimming cost V 3 bases and J 5 bases, with 15 bases left between them. The CDR3 length is 16 residues. Germline V gene data show CDR1 as SGHRS and CDR2 as YFSETQ. The DNA of the CDR3 is TGCGCCAGCAGCTGGGAAAGGACAGAAAATAATTCACCCCTCCACTTT. Translating gives CASSWERTENNSPLHF.

J is TRBJ2-1 and V is TRBV7-3; D may be TRBD1 or TRBD2 (5 bases each). The CDR3 covers 17 residues. CDR1 is SGHTA, CDR2 FQGTGA, per germline. The V end lost 4 bases, the J end lost 2 bases, and 18 bases lay between the germline ends. The CDR3 DNA follows: TGTGCCAGCAGCTCCACCCCCGGGGCGGCGGCCTACAATGAGCAGTTCTTC. Translation gives CASSSTPGAAAYNEQFF. Variable domain in full (rest from reference TRBV7-3 and TRBJ2-1): GAGVSQTPSNKVTEKGKYVELRCDPISGHTALYWYRQSLGQGPEFLIYFQGTGAADDSGLPNDRFFAVRPEGSVSTLKIQRTERGDSAVYLCASSSTPGAAAYNEQFFGPGTRLTVL.

V gene TRBV6-5 combines with J gene TRBJ2-1, with 9 positions matching TRBD1. The CDR3 is 15 residues long. J was trimmed by 1 base and V by 6 bases; bases with no gene match: 4. Germline V gene lookup returns CDR1 MNHEY and CDR2 SVGAGI. This chain's CDR3 is CASRADRGSYNEQFF. Written as DNA, the CDR3 is TGTGCCAGCAGAGCCGACAGGGGGTCCTACAATGAGCAGTTCTTC.

The genes are TRBV9 and TRBJ1-2; tentatively, D is TRBD1 (5 bases). The CDR3 consists of 14 residues. V was shortened by 5 bases and J by 7 bases, with 18 bases between the two germline ends. CDR1 SGDLS and CDR2 YYNGEE come from the germline V gene. CDR3 amino acids: CASSQTGGLSGYTF. The CDR3 nucleotides are TGTGCCAGCAGTCAAACGGGGGGACTGAGTGGCTACACCTTC. The full variable domain, with the rest looked up from reference TRBV9 and TRBJ1-2, is DSGVTQTPKHLITATGQRVTLRCSPRSGDLSVYWYQQSLDQGLQFLIQYYNGEERAKGNILERFSAQQFPDLHSELNLSSLELGDSALYFCASSQTGGLSGYTFGSGTRLTVV.

This chain joins TRBV14 and TRBJ2-5, with unresolved D. V lost 0 bases and J lost 2, with 13 bases in between. Germline V gene data show CDR1 as SGHDN and CDR2 as FVKESK. The CDR3 is made up of 16 amino acids. CDR3 DNA sequence: TGTGCCAGCAGCCAAGATAGAGCAGGCCTACAAGAGACCCAGTACTTC. This translates into CASSQDRAGLQETQYF.

The table lists this clone with a count of one. The chain recombines TRBV7-9 with TRBJ1-1, with 7 bases aligning to TRBD1. There are 14 residues in the CDR3. Per germline, CDR1 SEHNR and CDR2 FQNEAQ (reference sequence). The V and J ends lost 1 base and 8 bases, in that order; junction bases with no gene match: 7. CDR3 amino acids: CASSLGQGGKEAFF. In nucleotides, the CDR3 is TGTGCCAGCAGCTTAGGACAGGGAGGTAAAGAAGCTTTCTTT.

V is TRBV2 and J is TRBJ2-1, with a possible D match to TRBD2 (5 bases). Germline V gene data show CDR1 as SNHLY and CDR2 as FYNNEI. V was shortened by 6 bases and J by 0 bases, with 9 bases between the two germline ends. CDR3 length: 14 amino acids. This chain's CDR3 is CASRSGSSYNEQFF. The CDR3, as DNA: TGTGCCAGCAGAAGCGGAAGCTCCTACAATGAGCAGTTCTTC.

J is TRBJ1-4 and V is TRBV4-1; 7 bases match TRBD1. The J segment lost 4 bases and the V segment lost 0 bases, leaving 8 bases of the junction unmatched. The CDR3 length is 17 residues. CDR1 is MGHRA, CDR2 YSYEKL, per germline. Here the CDR3 reads CASSQEFGTAYNEKLFF. The DNA of the CDR3 is TGCGCCAGCAGCCAAGAGTTTGGGACAGCATATAATGAAAAACTGTTTTTT.

This clone was seen a single time. The chain has TRBV20-1 and TRBJ1-2; possibly TRBD1 for D (5 bases). The CDR3 runs to 11 residues. The germline gives CDR1 DFQATT, CDR2 SNEGSKA (reference sequence). The ends were cut back, 3 bases at V and 13 bases at J, with 15 bases in the middle. CDR3 DNA sequence: TGCAGTGCTAGTTCAGGCCGGACACCCACCTTC. It is translated as CSASSGRTPTF.

This chain connects TRBV19 to TRBJ1-6; 8 bases map to TRBD1. V lost 7 bases to trimming and J lost 8 bases; unmatched junction nucleotides: 7. The CDR3 is made up of 14 amino acids. Germline loops: CDR1 LNHDA, CDR2 SQIVND (reference sequence). The CDR3 here is CASTLQGGDSPLHF. The CDR3 DNA is TGTGCCAGTACTTTACAGGGGGGGGATTCACCCCTCCACTTT. Together with reference TRBV19 and TRBJ1-6, the CDR3 gives the full variable domain: DGGITQSPKYLFRKEGQNVTLSCEQNLNHDAMYWYRQDPGQGLRLIYYSQIVNDFQKGDIAEGYSVSREKKESFPLTVTSAQKNPTAFYLCASTLQGGDSPLHFGNGTRLTVT.

In regard to this clone: The sample contains more than one DNA sequence encoding this CDR3. V usage is TRBV5-1 and J usage is TRBJ1-2, with D possibly matching TRBD1 (6 bases). The CDR3 consists of 13 residues. CDR1 is SGHRS and CDR2 is YFSETQ in the germline V gene. The V gene lost 5 bases and the J gene lost 1 base, with 9 bases spanning the gap. The CDR3 coding sequence is TGCGCCAGCAGTTTACAGGGTAACTATGGCTACACCTTC. Its translation: CASSLQGNYGYTF.

The chain combines TRBV19 with TRBJ2-2, with TRBD1 as a possible D gene (5 bases). This CDR3 is built from 15 residues. Trimming left V 7 bases short and J 0 bases short, with 12 bases between. Germline CDR1 is LNHDA and CDR2 is SQIVND (reference sequence). The CDR3 DNA sequence: TGTGCCAGTACCATGGACACTCCGAACACCGGGGAGCTGTTTTTT. Amino acid sequence: CASTMDTPNTGELFF.